Listed below are T cell receptor beta chains from one sample, sequenced in a study of cytomegalovirus exposure and HLA in healthy donors. Some clones are missing from TCRdb's copy, which holds only in-frame ones; the method was immunoSEQ multiplex PCR. This sample has around 250,000 clones, with around 91% found just once. Specimen: PBMCs. The origin of the receptors is a woman aged 25 to 39 in good health and CMV-seronegative. Each CDR3 is given with its conserved first and last residue. A D gene is named only where the DNA matches it firmly. A row's size may be missing; if present it is once, few, many or a size class.

v_gene	j_gene	d_gene	abundance	CDR3nt	CDR3aa
TRBV10-1	TRBJ2-7	TRBD2	-	TGCGCCAGCAGTTGCCGGACTAGCGGGAGAATCAACTACGAGCAGTACTTC	CASSCRTSGRINYEQYF
TRBV28	TRBJ2-3	-	-	TGTGCCAGCAGTTTCTCATGGAGGGCCTTAGGGAGCACAGATACGCAGTATTTT	CASSFSWRALGSTDTQYF
TRBV18	TRBJ1-2	TRBD1	-	TGTGCCAGCTCTCGTACAGGGGGCCAGAGCTACACCTTC	CASSRTGGQSYTF
TRBV6-1	TRBJ2-3	TRBD2	-	TGTGCCAGCTCTGCTCTAGCGGGAGGTCCAGATACGCAGTATTTT	CASSALAGGPDTQYF
TRBV29-1	TRBJ2-1	-	-	TGCAGCGGAAACCGACAGGCTAATTACAATGAGCAGTTCTTC	CSGNRQANYNEQFF
TRBV5-4	TRBJ2-1	-	-	TGTGCCAGCAGCCTTGGTCCGGGCAGCTACAATGAGCAGTTCTTC	CASSLGPGSYNEQFF
TRBV6-1	TRBJ2-6	TRBD2	-	TGTGCCAGCGCGGGAGGTAGCTCTGGGGCCAACGTCCTGACTTTC	CASAGGSSGANVLTF
TRBV12-5	TRBJ2-7	TRBD2	few	TGTGCTAGTGGAGGACTAGCGGGAGGGTCTTCCTACGAGCAGTACTTC	CASGGLAGGSSYEQYF
TRBV28	TRBJ1-2	-	once	TGTGCCAGCAGCACCCCGACAGGTTCTAACTATGGCTACACCTTC	CASSTPTGSNYGYTF
TRBV5-6	TRBJ2-6	-	-	TGTGCCAGCAGCTTGTTTTTCCGAATAGAAGCTGGGGCCAACGTCCTGACTTTC	CASSLFFRIEAGANVLTF